These 27 T cell receptor beta chains were sequenced from one sample in a study of blood T cell repertoires in COVID-19. Profiling relied on immunoSEQ multiplex PCR, and the TCRdb table lists in-frame clones only, not all of them. The sample carries fewer than 500,000 clones, more than 85% recorded once. The sample comprised peripheral blood. These receptors were obtained from a woman aged 25 to 39 with acute or convalescent COVID-19.

The chain employs TRBV27 and TRBJ1-6, with TRBD1 as a possible D gene (5 bases). The CDR3 runs 14 residues. V lost 3 bases and J lost 7, with 10 bases in between. CDR1 is MNHEY, CDR2 SMNVEV, per germline (reference sequence). The CDR3 region has the DNA TGTGCCAGCAGTTTTGAGGGGAGGAATTCACCCCTCCACTTT. The encoded protein is CASSFEGRNSPLHF.

The CDR3 sequence is CASSQDVLEYNEQFF. The DNA of the CDR3 is TGTGCCAGCAGCCAAGATGTTTTGGAGTACAATGAGCAGTTCTTC. The chain employs TRBV3-1 (or the pseudogene TRBV3-2) and TRBJ2-1; D unresolved. V dropped 0 bases and J dropped 4 bases, with 10 bases sitting between them. The germline V gene has CDR1 LGHDT and CDR2 YNNKEL (reference sequence). CDR3 size: 15 residues.

The V and J genes are TRBV9 and TRBJ1-2; possibly TRBD1 for D (5 bases). The CDR3 loop spans 15 amino acids. Germline CDR1 is SGDLS and CDR2 is YYNGEE. Trimming removed 4 bases at V and 2 bases at J, with 15 bases between. DNA for the CDR3: TGTGCCAGCAGCCCTCAGGGCCGGCTCAACTATGGCTACACCTTC. Translation: CASSPQGRLNYGYTF.

The chain is built from TRBV5-4 and TRBJ2-1, with TRBD2 identical over 9 bases. V was clipped by 5 bases and J by 5 bases; unmatched bases: 5. CDR3 size: 14 residues. Germline-derived CDR1 and CDR2 are SGHNT and YYREEE (reference sequence). CDR3 sequence (DNA): TGTGCCAGCAGGGAGCTAGCGGGGAACAATGAGCAGTTCTTC. Its protein product is CASRELAGNNEQFF.

The chain employs TRBV5-1 and TRBJ2-1, with 9 bases matching TRBD2. Germline loops: CDR1 SGHRS, CDR2 YFSETQ. The junction had 5 bases not matched to a gene; V was cut back by 0 bases and J by 4 bases. The CDR3 contains 16 residues. The CDR3 spells CASSLASGGIYNEQFF. The CDR3 DNA sequence: TGCGCCAGCAGCTTGGCCAGCGGGGGGATTTACAATGAGCAGTTCTTC.

This sequence joins TRBV4-1 and TRBJ2-2; 11 nucleotides agree with TRBD1. In germline, CDR1 is MGHRA, CDR2 YSYEKL. There are 16 residues in the CDR3. V lost 4 bases and J lost 4; bases outside the gene matches: 5. The CDR3 region has the DNA TGCGCCAGCAGCCGGACAGGGGGCGCTAGCACCGGGGAGCTGTTTTTT. Protein: CASSRTGGASTGELFF.

The chain links TRBV27 to TRBJ1-6; unclear D gene. The germline V gene encodes CDR1 MNHEY and CDR2 SMNVEV (reference sequence). This CDR3 has 13 amino acids. V lost 3 bases, J lost 9 bases, and 9 bases lay in between. CDR3 sequence (DNA): TGTGCCAGCAGTTTGGCGGCTTTTTCACCCCTCCACTTT. Amino acids: CASSLAAFSPLHF.

V and J are TRBV19 and TRBJ2-3; 10 nucleotides match TRBD1. This CDR3 region has 22 residues. Germline trimming cut 4 bases from V and 2 bases from J; bases unmatched to any gene: 24. Germline CDR1 LNHDA, CDR2 SQIVND (reference sequence). The CDR3 loop reads CASSTPGQGKMSLGLHTDTQYF. CDR3 DNA: TGTGCCAGTAGTACGCCGGGACAGGGGAAAATGTCGCTCGGTCTCCACACAGATACGCAGTATTTT.

The chain is built from TRBV3-1 (or the pseudogene TRBV3-2) and TRBJ2-7, with 9 bases that match TRBD1. This CDR3 is built from 17 residues. V gave up 0 bases and J gave up 3 bases; unmatched junction bases: 9. CDR1 and CDR2 (germline): LGHDT, YNNKEL (reference sequence). The CDR3 bases are TGTGCCAGCAGCCAAGATACGGGGACAGGGATTTTCTACGAGCAGTACTTC. Amino acid sequence: CASSQDTGTGIFYEQYF.

The CDR3 sequence: CASSDYSDPKGQPQHF. CDR3 nucleotides: TGTGCCAGCAGTGACTATTCGGACCCGAAGGGGCAGCCCCAGCATTTT. The rearrangement uses TRBV6-1 and TRBJ1-5; D is perhaps TRBD1 (5 bases). The germline V gene encodes CDR1 MNHNS and CDR2 SASEGT. The V end lost 3 bases, the J end lost 7 bases, and 19 bases lay between the germline ends. The CDR3 extends over 16 amino acids.

CDR3 nucleotide sequence: TGTGCCAGCAGTGAAAGCCGGACTAGCCAGCAGTTCTTC. It encodes CASSESRTSQQFF. The chain is built from TRBV6-1 and TRBJ2-1; 8 nucleotides line up with TRBD2. CDR3 length: 13 residues. The germline V gene has CDR1 MNHNS and CDR2 SASEGT. V trimming: 2 bases; J trimming: 11 bases; junction bases outside the gene matches: 5.

As regards this clone: With a far larger clone one base away, a read error is the likely cause. CDR3 in amino acids: CASSLAGDTQYF. CDR3 sequence (DNA): TGTGCCAGCAGCTTAGCAGGGGATACGCAGTATTTT. V and J are TRBV11-3 and TRBJ2-3, with D perhaps TRBD1 (5 bases). The CDR3 consists of 12 residues. CDR1 SGHNT and CDR2 YENEEA come from the germline V gene. V was clipped by 1 base and J by 6 bases, with 5 bases between them. The variable domain in full, with the rest retrieved from reference TRBV11-3 and TRBJ2-3, is EAGVVQSPRYKIIEKKQPVAFWCNPISGHNTLYWYLQNLGQGPELLIRYENEEAVDDSQLPKDRFSAERLKGVDSTLKIQPAELGDSAVYLCASSLAGDTQYFGPGTRLTVL.

This chain uses TRBV6-5 with TRBJ2-2; D may be TRBD1 (5 bases). Trimming left V 7 bases short and J 1 base short, with 13 bases between. Germline CDR1 reads MNHEY; CDR2 reads SVGAGI. The CDR3 has 15 residues. This CDR3 reads CASTKSRGNTGELFF. The CDR3 DNA reads as TGTGCCAGCACCAAGAGTAGGGGGAACACCGGGGAGCTGTTTTTT.

V usage is TRBV25-1 and J usage is TRBJ1-1; the D gene is possibly TRBD1 (5 bases). Germline CDR1 reads MGHDK; CDR2 reads SYGVNS. Trimming shortened V by 9 bases and J by 1 base, and 9 bases separated the two germline ends. This CDR3 region has 12 residues. In DNA, the CDR3 is TGTGCCAGTGGGCAGGGGAACACTGAAGCTTTCTTT. This encodes CASGQGNTEAFF.

This chain connects TRBV5-1 to TRBJ2-5; D may be TRBD1 (7 bases). The CDR3 sequence is 14 residues long. Germline-derived CDR1 and CDR2 are SGHRS and YFSETQ. V was clipped by 4 bases and J by 4 bases, with 14 bases between them. The CDR3 region has the DNA TGCGCCAGCAGCGGTCCAGGGGGAGGAGAGACCCAGTACTTC. This encodes CASSGPGGGETQYF.

This clone was seen a handful of times. This chain links TRBV28 with TRBJ1-1, with 7 positions matching TRBD1. The CDR3 consists of 14 residues. Losses at the gene ends were 2 bases for V and 1 base for J; bases not matched to a gene: 1. Germline loops: CDR1 MDHEN, CDR2 SYDVKM. Here the CDR3 reads CASSLGQANTEAFF. DNA for the CDR3: TGTGCCAGCAGTTTAGGACAGGCGAACACTGAAGCTTTCTTT.

This clone was detected only a few times. This chain links TRBV12-3 or TRBV12-4 with TRBJ1-5; tentative D call: TRBD1 (5 bases). Trimming removed 5 bases at V and 0 bases at J, with 5 bases between. The CDR3 runs to 13 residues. CDR3 region: CASSGHSNQPQHF. The DNA for the CDR3 is TGTGCCAGCAGTGGACATAGCAATCAGCCCCAGCATTTT.

The rearrangement uses TRBV15 and TRBJ1-4, with 9 bases identical to TRBD1. Trimming cost V 1 base and J 7 bases; bases outside gene matches: 7. This CDR3 region has 16 residues. The germline V gene encodes CDR1 LNHNV and CDR2 YYDKDF (reference sequence). The CDR3: CATSRGNTGGGEKLFF. For the CDR3, the DNA is TGTGCCACCAGCAGAGGAAATACAGGGGGCGGTGAAAAACTGTTTTTT.

The chain joins TRBV19 to TRBJ2-1; tentatively, D is TRBD1 (6 bases). Trimming took 5 bases from V and 0 from J, leaving 11 bases between them. From germline, CDR1 is LNHDA and CDR2 SQIVND (reference sequence). This CDR3 region has 15 residues. The CDR3 coding sequence is TGTGCCAGTAGTTGGACAGTCAGCTCCTACAATGAGCAGTTCTTC. It is translated as CASSWTVSSYNEQFF.

As for this clone: The sample holds other DNA sequences that translate to the same CDR3. The V call is TRBV5-5, the J call TRBJ2-7; 7 nucleotides line up with TRBD1. With V trimmed by 4 bases and J by 3 bases, 1 base remained unmatched. This CDR3 region has 12 residues. The V gene's germline CDR1 is SGHKS and CDR2 YYEKEE (reference sequence). CDR3 in DNA: TGTGCCAGCAGCCGGGACAGCTACGAGCAGTACTTC. It translates to CASSRDSYEQYF.

The V call is TRBV30, the J call TRBJ1-5, with TRBD1 as a possible D gene (6 bases). Per the germline V gene, CDR1 is GTSNPN and CDR2 is SVGIG (reference sequence). The CDR3 length is 15 residues. V gave up 3 bases and J gave up 4 bases, with 16 bases separating them. The CDR3 protein is CAWSSFWTENQPQHF. The CDR3 DNA is TGTGCCTGGAGCAGCTTCTGGACAGAAAATCAGCCCCAGCATTTT.

V usage is TRBV6-6 and J usage is TRBJ2-1, with 7 positions matching TRBD1. V lost 6 bases and J lost 0; bases outside the gene matches: 8. The germline V gene has CDR1 MNHNY and CDR2 SVGAGI (reference sequence). This CDR3 is 16 amino acids long. This chain's CDR3 is CASSKQGTGSYNEQFF. For the CDR3, the DNA is TGTGCCAGCAGCAAACAGGGGACCGGCTCCTACAATGAGCAGTTCTTC.

This sequence joins TRBV11-2 and TRBJ1-1, with 7 bases aligning to TRBD1. Per germline, CDR1 SGHAT and CDR2 FQNNGV. J was trimmed by 5 bases and V by 4 bases; bases with no gene match: 13. The CDR3 consists of 16 residues. The CDR3 region is CASSYIETGYGTEAFF. The CDR3 nucleotides read TGTGCCAGCAGCTATATAGAGACAGGGTATGGGACTGAAGCTTTCTTT.

This chain links TRBV30 with TRBJ2-7; D gene uncertain. V was shortened by 0 bases and J by 4 bases, with 4 bases between the two germline ends. The CDR3 has 11 residues. CDR1 is GTSNPN and CDR2 is SVGIG in the germline V gene (reference sequence). In DNA form, the CDR3 reads TGTGCCTGGAGTGTTTCGTACGAGCAGTACTTC. As protein: CAWSVSYEQYF.

The gene calls are TRBV7-3 and TRBJ2-6; D is possibly TRBD1 (5 bases). The CDR3 length is 15 residues. The germline V and J ends were trimmed by 5 bases and 2 bases, with 10 bases remaining between them. Germline V gene sequence: CDR1 SGHTA, CDR2 FQGTGA. Here the CDR3 DNA reads TGTGCCAGCAGCCAGACAGCTACTGGGGCCAACGTCCTGACTTTC. Residues: CASSQTATGANVLTF.

This clone was counted between two and nine times. This rearrangement joins TRBV6-5 to TRBJ1-6; the D gene is possibly TRBD1 (6 bases). The CDR3 is 13 residues long. Looked up from germline, CDR1 is MNHEY and CDR2 is SVGAGI. Trimming stripped 7 bases from V and 8 bases from J, with 12 bases between. CDR3 residues: CASKGTGYSPLHF. The CDR3, as DNA: TGTGCCAGCAAGGGAACAGGGTATTCACCCCTCCACTTT.

The sample holds a few counts of this clone. The rearrangement links TRBV7-9 to TRBJ1-1; D perhaps matches TRBD1 (5 bases). CDR3 length: 13 amino acids. Deletions cut 3 bases from V and 7 bases from J, with 12 bases between. CDR1 is SEHNR, CDR2 FQNEAQ, per germline (reference sequence). The CDR3 DNA reads TGTGCCAGCAGCTTCGGGTGGACATATGAAGCTTTCTTT. It translates to CASSFGWTYEAFF.